This T cell receptor (beta chain) was captured in a study of CD8 T cells in ankylosing spondylitis. TCRdb re-analysed the 5' RACE reads in MiXCR, keeping a single row per CDR3 protein. The sample carries a few hundred thousand distinct CDR3 sequences, 9.5% to 13% recorded once. This clonotype was seen ten or more times. This CDR3 is 17 amino acids long. Germline values: CDR1 KGHDR, CDR2 SFDVKD. J lost 1 base, V lost 4 bases, and 4 bases had no gene match. Sample: blood, either unsorted or a sorted T cell fraction (not recorded which). This rearrangement joins TRBV24-1 to TRBJ2-2; 11 nucleotides match TRBD2. This receptor was taken from a female donor with ankylosing spondylitis or in good health (not recorded which). As DNA, the CDR3 is TGTGCCACCAGTGACACAACTAGCGGGGGGAACACCGGGGAGCTGTTTTTT. Residues: CATSDTTSGGNTGELFF.